This TCR beta chain was sequenced for a study of cytomegalovirus exposure and HLA in healthy donors. Only a few counts were recorded for this clone. Its antigen is not identified. PCR employed 60 Vbeta and 13 Jbeta primers. Sequencing used immunoSEQ multiplex PCR; TCRdb keeps in-frame clones, though not all of them. The sample contains about 130,000 clones, over 60% of which appear only once. Germline-derived CDR1 and CDR2 are SGHNT and YENEEA. Germline trimming cut 5 bases from V and 6 bases from J; bases unmatched to any gene: 7. The CDR3 extends over 14 amino acids. Study-level results: The study listed about 150 cytomegalovirus-associated TCR beta chains. In vitro work confirmed that a few CMV-associated chains recognize CMV antigens.

This sequence joins TRBV11-3 and TRBJ2-1; TRBD2 agrees at 7 bases. The receptor was derived from a middle-aged woman in good health and CMV-seropositive. Sequencing was carried out using PBMCs. In nucleotides, the CDR3 is TGTGCCAGCAGCCCCAGCGGGAATTTCAATGAGCAGTTCTTC. Protein: CASSPSGNFNEQFF.